The next 2 T cell receptor beta chains were all read from a single sample in a study of a mutant IDH1 vaccine in newly diagnosed glioma. These receptors' antigens are unknown. Assay used: immunoSEQ multiplex PCR; TCRdb lists only in-frame clones, some missing. This table holds approximately 82,000 clones, approximately 85% found once. Regarding time point: week 23, last vaccination. Alongside topical imiquimod, each dose of vaccine comprised 300 ug of mutant IDH1 20-mer peptide. Sequenced material: PBMCs, taken from a glioma patient whose treatment included an IDH1 peptide vaccine. These receptors originate from a man aged 25-45 years with glioma. Some clones in this sample may be carry-over from other donors' samples.

The genes are TRBV27 and TRBJ2-5; D unclear. Trimming pared 3 bases from V and 3 bases from J, leaving 14 bases between. Germline V lookup: CDR1 MNHEY, CDR2 SMNVEV (reference sequence). There are 15 residues in the CDR3. CDR3 sequence: CASSFYPESKETQYF. The DNA for the CDR3 is TGTGCCAGCAGTTTCTATCCTGAGAGTAAAGAGACCCAGTACTTC.

The chain recombines TRBV18 with TRBJ2-7; the match to TRBD1 covers 10 bases. With 3 bases clipped from V and 7 bases from J, the junction kept 15 bases outside the gene matches. Germline V gene sequence: CDR1 KGHSH, CDR2 LQKENI. This CDR3 has 17 residues. CDR3 nucleotide sequence: TGTGCCAGCTCACCCAATATACCGGGACAGGGGTTTGAGGAGCAGTACTTC. It is translated as CASSPNIPGQGFEEQYF.